These 23 T cell receptor beta chains were all obtained from the same sample, sequenced in a study of OX40 agonist ivuxolimab in advanced cancers. Libraries were prepared by immunoSEQ multiplex PCR; TCRdb keeps only in-frame clonotypes and omits some of them. The data show about 91,000 clones, with approximately 80% seen just once and approximately 1.2% held by the top ten. This specimen was CD4+ or CD8+ T cells sorted from blood, taken in a trial of the OX40 agonist ivuxolimab. Receptor source: an adult with an advanced solid tumor such as melanoma, head and neck, liver or kidney cancer.

CDR3 protein: CASRVGGVVRETQYF. In nucleotides, the CDR3 is TGTGCCAGCAGAGTCGGGGGGGTGGTGAGGGAGACCCAGTACTTC. The chain is built from TRBV6-6 and TRBJ2-5, with TRBD2 identical over 8 bases. Germline CDR1 and CDR2: MNHNY and SVGAGI (reference sequence). The CDR3 is made up of 15 amino acids. Unmatched junction bases numbered 11, after V lost 6 bases and J lost 5 bases.

This chain connects TRBV28 to TRBJ2-7; D is possibly TRBD1 (5 bases). Germline loops: CDR1 MDHEN, CDR2 SYDVKM. Trimming pared 2 bases from V and 4 bases from J, leaving 12 bases between. This CDR3 has 14 residues. The CDR3 loop reads CASSLAGRPYEQYF. In DNA form, the CDR3 reads TGTGCCAGCAGTTTAGCAGGGCGGCCTTACGAGCAGTACTTC. The variable domain in full, with the rest retrieved from reference TRBV28 and TRBJ2-7, is DVKVTQSSRYLVKRTGEKVFLECVQDMDHENMFWYRQDPGLGLRLIYFSYDVKMKEKGDIPEGYSVSREKKERFSLILESASTNQTSMYLCASSLAGRPYEQYFGPGTRLTVT.

V and J are TRBV19 and TRBJ1-3; D not resolved. Germline V CDR1 and CDR2: LNHDA, SQIVND (reference sequence). Trimming left V 3 bases short and J 4 bases short, with 10 bases between. This CDR3 has 14 amino acids. CDR3 sequence (DNA): TGTGCCAGTAGTATGGGGAGTTCAGGAAACACCATATATTTT. Protein: CASSMGSSGNTIYF.

The chain is built from TRBV6-1 and TRBJ1-2; the D is unclear. The CDR3 spans 11 residues. Trimming took 2 bases from V and 5 from J, leaving 3 bases between them. The germline V gene encodes CDR1 MNHNS and CDR2 SASEGT. This chain's CDR3 is CASSEPYGYTF. The CDR3, as DNA: TGTGCCAGCAGTGAACCTTATGGCTACACCTTC.

Only one count was recorded for this clone. The genes are TRBV19 and TRBJ2-7; TRBD2 matches 7 bases. The V segment lost 3 bases and the J segment 3 bases; nucleotides outside the gene matches: 8. The CDR3 is 15 residues long. Per the germline V gene, CDR1 is LNHDA and CDR2 is SQIVND (reference sequence). The CDR3 loop reads CASSIPGGEDYEQYF. The CDR3 bases are TGTGCCAGTAGTATCCCGGGGGGAGAGGACTACGAGCAGTACTTC.

The chain joins TRBV21-1 to TRBJ1-4. TRBV21-1 is deemed a pseudogene. There are 15 residues in the CDR3. CDR3 sequence reads: CASGGLSRVGEKLFF. CDR3 DNA sequence: TGTGCCAGCGGGGGACTGAGCAGGGTTGGGGAAAAACTGTTTTTT.

This chain links TRBV11-2 with TRBJ1-4; tentatively, D is TRBD1 (5 bases). The CDR3 has 15 residues. Trimming took 3 bases from V and 6 from J, leaving 14 bases between them. The germline gives CDR1 SGHAT, CDR2 FQNNGV. The CDR3 here is CASSFTFSGDEKLFF. CDR3 nucleotides: TGTGCCAGCAGCTTTACATTCTCGGGGGATGAAAAACTGTTTTTT.

This clone was observed a single time. The chain links TRBV6-5 to TRBJ1-2; D is ambiguous. V was clipped by 3 bases and J by 1 base, with 12 bases between them. The CDR3 loop spans 15 amino acids. CDR1 and CDR2 from the germline V gene are MNHEY and SVGAGI. CDR3 coding DNA: TGTGCCAGCAGTTATGGGGATAGCATTAACTATGGCTACACCTTC. It specifies CASSYGDSINYGYTF.

This clone was recorded a few times. The chain is built from TRBV9 and TRBJ1-1, with unresolved D. From germline, CDR1 is SGDLS and CDR2 YYNGEE. Trimming took off 3 bases at V and 3 bases at J, with 9 bases between the two ends. This CDR3 has 13 amino acids. CDR3 nucleotide sequence: TGTGCCAGCAGCGCCGGGAGGGACACTGAAGCTTTCTTT. Protein sequence: CASSAGRDTEAFF.

The CDR3: CASSVRLAGYNEQFF. As DNA, the CDR3 is TGTGCCAGCAGCGTTAGACTAGCGGGTTACAATGAGCAGTTCTTC. V gene TRBV7-2 combines with J gene TRBJ2-1, with 10 bases that match TRBD2. There are 15 residues in the CDR3. V was pared by 5 bases and J by 4 bases, with 5 bases of the junction left unmatched. Germline V CDR1 and CDR2: SGHTA, FQGNSA.

This sequence joins TRBV7-9 and TRBJ2-2, with D maybe TRBD2 (5 bases). The CDR3 covers 15 residues. Germline lookup yields CDR1 SEHNR and CDR2 FQNEAQ (reference sequence). Trimming removed 5 bases from V and 0 bases from J, with 10 bases in between. Written as DNA, the CDR3 is TGTGCCAGCAGCGTCCCCGGGACGAACACCGGGGAGCTGTTTTTT. It codes for CASSVPGTNTGELFF. The whole variable domain, filled in from reference TRBV7-9 and TRBJ2-2, reads DTGVSQNPRHKITKRGQNVTFRCDPISEHNRLYWYRQTLGQGPEFLTYFQNEAQLEKSRLLSDRFSAERPKGSFSTLEIQRTEQGDSAMYLCASSVPGTNTGELFFGEGSRLTVL.

This clone was recorded a few times. This sequence joins TRBV7-2 and TRBJ1-3, with 8 bases fitting TRBD1. V shed 8 bases and J 1 base; nucleotides not matched to a gene: 4. The CDR3 is 14 amino acids. Germline values: CDR1 SGHTA, CDR2 FQGNSA. Here the CDR3 reads CASQGALSGNTIYF. Written as DNA, the CDR3 is TGTGCCAGCCAGGGGGCTCTGTCTGGAAACACCATATATTTT.

The chain uses TRBV5-1 and TRBJ2-3; D not certain. There are 15 residues in the CDR3. Trimming removed 0 bases from V and 2 bases from J, with 10 bases in between. Germline CDR1 and CDR2: SGHRS and YFSETQ. This CDR3 reads CASSLGQEFTDTQYF. The DNA for the CDR3 is TGCGCCAGCAGCTTGGGCCAGGAATTCACAGATACGCAGTATTTT.

The CDR3 nucleotides are TGCGCCAGCAGCTTGGCAGGAACACAATCGGGTGAGCAGTTCTTC. Protein sequence: CASSLAGTQSGEQFF. This sequence joins TRBV5-1 and TRBJ2-1; D gene ambiguous. Deletions cut 0 bases from V and 9 bases from J, with 16 bases between. The CDR3 has 15 residues. Looked up from germline, CDR1 is SGHRS and CDR2 is YFSETQ.

The rearrangement links TRBV18 to TRBJ1-5; no definite D call. Germline CDR1 reads KGHSH; CDR2 reads LQKENI. The V gene lost 0 bases and the J gene lost 5 bases, with 2 bases spanning the gap. The CDR3 is 12 amino acids. The CDR3 DNA sequence: TGTGCCAGCTCACCACCGGATCAGCCCCAGCATTTT. Translating gives CASSPPDQPQHF.

Remarks on this clone: The same CDR3 can be traced to other DNA sequences in this sample. The chain has TRBV14 and TRBJ2-6; D call uncertain. Trimming removed 1 base from V and 0 bases from J, with 4 bases in between. This CDR3 is 15 amino acids long. Looked up from germline, CDR1 is SGHDN and CDR2 is FVKESK. The CDR3 here is CASSQGSSGANVLTF. CDR3 coding DNA: TGTGCCAGCAGCCAAGGCAGCTCTGGGGCCAACGTCCTGACTTTC.

The sample holds one count of this clone. The gene calls are TRBV19 and TRBJ1-2, with D perhaps TRBD1 (6 bases). Germline CDR1 is LNHDA and CDR2 is SQIVND (reference sequence). The CDR3 spans 14 residues. The V gene lost 5 bases and the J gene lost 5 bases, with 15 bases spanning the gap. CDR3 DNA sequence: TGTGCCAGTAGTCTCTGGGGGCAGGAGTATGGCTACACCTTC. Protein product: CASSLWGQEYGYTF.

Written as DNA, the CDR3 is TGTGCCAGCAGCATCGGGTCCCCTAATCAGCCCCAGCATTTT. This sequence encodes CASSIGSPNQPQHF. The rearrangement uses TRBV7-2 and TRBJ1-5; no reliable D call. The CDR3 covers 14 residues. Germline V gene sequence: CDR1 SGHTA, CDR2 FQGNSA. Trimming removed 5 bases from V and 4 bases from J, with 12 bases in between.

The chain couples TRBV19 to TRBJ1-1; 8 positions agree with TRBD1. This CDR3 spans 14 amino acids. V lost 5 bases, J lost 2 bases, and 4 bases stayed unmatched. CDR1 is LNHDA and CDR2 is SQIVND in the germline V gene (reference sequence). CDR3 amino acids: CASSVDRGNTEAFF. The CDR3 DNA sequence: TGTGCCAGTAGTGTTGACAGGGGAAACACTGAAGCTTTCTTT.

This sequence joins TRBV7-2 and TRBJ1-2; weak D call: TRBD1 (5 bases). The ends were cut back, 1 base at V and 5 bases at J, with 11 bases in the middle. Per germline, CDR1 SGHTA and CDR2 FQGNSA. The CDR3 sequence is 14 residues long. The CDR3 bases are TGTGCCAGCAGCTTAGAAGGGGACTCTTATGGCTACACCTTC. It encodes CASSLEGDSYGYTF.

The gene calls are TRBV5-1 and TRBJ2-5, with D possibly called TRBD1 or TRBD2 (6 bases each). The DNA matches TRBJ2-7 better at its end, which makes the J call doubtful. Germline V gives CDR1 SGHRS, CDR2 YFSETQ. The CDR3 loop spans 15 amino acids. The CDR3 DNA follows: TGCGCCAGCAGCTTGGTTGCAGGGGCGCGGGGCGAGCAGTACTTC. Amino acid sequence: CASSLVAGARGEQYF.

The J gene is TRBJ1-1, the V gene TRBV6-6; TRBD1 matches 7 bases. This CDR3 has 15 amino acids. Germline assignment: CDR1 MNHNY and CDR2 SVGAGI (reference sequence). Trimming at V came to 2 bases and at J to 1 base, leaving 4 bases not matched to a gene. The CDR3 is CASSYADRANTEAFF. For the CDR3, the DNA is TGTGCCAGCAGTTACGCTGACAGGGCGAACACTGAAGCTTTCTTT.

V usage is TRBV5-5 and J usage is TRBJ2-7; possibly TRBD1 for D (5 bases). Germline V gene lookup returns CDR1 SGHKS and CDR2 YYEKEE (reference sequence). The CDR3 loop spans 13 amino acids. V was pared by 4 bases and J by 1 base, with 9 bases between. In DNA form, the CDR3 reads TGTGCCAGCAGCCCACAGGTTTCCTACGAGCAGTACGTC. It yields the protein CASSPQVSYEQYV.